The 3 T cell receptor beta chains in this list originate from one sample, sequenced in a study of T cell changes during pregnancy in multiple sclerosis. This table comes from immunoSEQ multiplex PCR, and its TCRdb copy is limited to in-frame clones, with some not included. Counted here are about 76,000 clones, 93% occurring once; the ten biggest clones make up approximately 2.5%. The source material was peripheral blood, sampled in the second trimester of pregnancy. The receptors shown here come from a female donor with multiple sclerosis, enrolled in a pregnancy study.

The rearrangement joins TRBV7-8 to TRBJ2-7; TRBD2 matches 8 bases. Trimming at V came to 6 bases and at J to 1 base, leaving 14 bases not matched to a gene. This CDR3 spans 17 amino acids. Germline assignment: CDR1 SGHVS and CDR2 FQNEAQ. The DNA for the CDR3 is TGTGCCAGCAGTTTACCCGTTGCGGGGGGCTATTCCTACGAGCAGTACTTC. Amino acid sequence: CASSLPVAGGYSYEQYF.

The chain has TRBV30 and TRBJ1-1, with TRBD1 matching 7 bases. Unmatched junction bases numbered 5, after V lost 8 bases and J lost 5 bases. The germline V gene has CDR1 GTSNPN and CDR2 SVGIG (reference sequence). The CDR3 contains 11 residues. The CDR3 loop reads CAGGQDTEAFF. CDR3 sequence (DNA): TGTGCCGGTGGACAGGATACTGAAGCTTTCTTT.

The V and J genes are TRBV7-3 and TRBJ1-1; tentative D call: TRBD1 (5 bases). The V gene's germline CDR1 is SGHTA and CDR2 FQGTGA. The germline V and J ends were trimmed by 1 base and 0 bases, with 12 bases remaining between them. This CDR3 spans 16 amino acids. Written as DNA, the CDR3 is TGTGCCAGCAGCTTAAGCCTGGCAGGGTTGAACACTGAAGCTTTCTTT. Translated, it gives CASSLSLAGLNTEAFF. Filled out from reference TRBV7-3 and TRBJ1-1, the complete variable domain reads GAGVSQTPSNKVTEKGKYVELRCDPISGHTALYWYRQSLGQGPEFLIYFQGTGAADDSGLPNDRFFAVRPEGSVSTLKIQRTERGDSAVYLCASSLSLAGLNTEAFFGQGTRLTVV.